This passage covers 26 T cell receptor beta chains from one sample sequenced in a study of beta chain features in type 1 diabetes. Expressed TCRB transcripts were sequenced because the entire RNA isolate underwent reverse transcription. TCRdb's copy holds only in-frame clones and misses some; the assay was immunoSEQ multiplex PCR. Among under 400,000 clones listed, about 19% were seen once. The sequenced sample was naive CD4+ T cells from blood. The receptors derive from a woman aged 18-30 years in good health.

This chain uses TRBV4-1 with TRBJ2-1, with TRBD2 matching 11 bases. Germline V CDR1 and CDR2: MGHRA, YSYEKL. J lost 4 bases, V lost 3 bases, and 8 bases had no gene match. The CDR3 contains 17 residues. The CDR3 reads CASSQVPGLAVYNEQFF. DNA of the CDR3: TGCGCCAGCAGCCAGGTTCCGGGACTAGCGGTTTACAATGAGCAGTTCTTC.

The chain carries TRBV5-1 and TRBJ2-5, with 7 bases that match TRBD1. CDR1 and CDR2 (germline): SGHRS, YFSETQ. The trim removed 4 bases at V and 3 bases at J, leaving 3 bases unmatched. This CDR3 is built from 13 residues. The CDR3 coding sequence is TGCGCCAGCAGCAGGGGGACAGAAGAGACCCAGTACTTC. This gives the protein CASSRGTEETQYF.

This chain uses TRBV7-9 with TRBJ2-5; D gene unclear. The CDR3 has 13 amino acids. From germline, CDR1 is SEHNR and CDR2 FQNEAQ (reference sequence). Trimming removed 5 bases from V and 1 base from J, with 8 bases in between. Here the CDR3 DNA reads TGTGCCAGCAGCCTAAAAATCCAAGAGACCCAGTACTTC. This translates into CASSLKIQETQYF.

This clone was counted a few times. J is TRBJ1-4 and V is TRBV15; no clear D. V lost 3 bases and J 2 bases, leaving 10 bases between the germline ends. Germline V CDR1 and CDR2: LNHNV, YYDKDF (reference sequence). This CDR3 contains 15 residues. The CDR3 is CATSRSGRTNEKLFF. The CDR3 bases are TGTGCCACCAGCAGGTCGGGGAGGACTAATGAAAAACTGTTTTTT.

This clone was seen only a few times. The CDR3 DNA sequence: TGTGCCTGGAGTAAAGGGATCGGACAGGGGGAACGGCAGCCCCAGCATTTT. Encoded protein: CAWSKGIGQGERQPQHF. The chain has TRBV30 and TRBJ1-5, with 10 bases matching TRBD1. Germline values: CDR1 GTSNPN, CDR2 SVGIG (reference sequence). The V gene end was trimmed by 2 bases and the J gene end by 7 bases; junction bases not matched to a gene: 14. The CDR3 has 17 amino acids.

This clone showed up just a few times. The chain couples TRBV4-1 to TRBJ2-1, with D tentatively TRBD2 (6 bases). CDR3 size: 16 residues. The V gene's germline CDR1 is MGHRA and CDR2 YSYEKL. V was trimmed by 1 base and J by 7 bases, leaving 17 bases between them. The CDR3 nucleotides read TGCGCCAGCAGCCAAGTGGCGCGGGGAGACGGAAATGAGCAGTTCTTC. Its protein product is CASSQVARGDGNEQFF.

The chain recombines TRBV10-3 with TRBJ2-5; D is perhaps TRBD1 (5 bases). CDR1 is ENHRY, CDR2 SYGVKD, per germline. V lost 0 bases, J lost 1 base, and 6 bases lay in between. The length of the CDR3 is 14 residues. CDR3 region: CAISESTGQETQYF. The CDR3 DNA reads TGTGCCATCAGTGAGTCAACAGGCCAAGAGACCCAGTACTTC.

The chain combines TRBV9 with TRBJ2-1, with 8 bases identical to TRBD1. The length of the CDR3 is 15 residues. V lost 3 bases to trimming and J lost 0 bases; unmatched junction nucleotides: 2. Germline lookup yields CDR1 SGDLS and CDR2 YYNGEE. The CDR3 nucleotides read TGTGCCAGCAGCGGGACAGGGAGCTCCTACAATGAGCAGTTCTTC. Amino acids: CASSGTGSSYNEQFF.

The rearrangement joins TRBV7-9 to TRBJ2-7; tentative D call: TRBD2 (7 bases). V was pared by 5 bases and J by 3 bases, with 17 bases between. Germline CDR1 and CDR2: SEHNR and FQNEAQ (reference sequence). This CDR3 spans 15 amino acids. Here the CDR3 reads CASSPGGGRVYEQYF. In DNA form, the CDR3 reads TGTGCCAGCAGCCCGGGGGGCGGACGGGTCTACGAGCAGTACTTC.

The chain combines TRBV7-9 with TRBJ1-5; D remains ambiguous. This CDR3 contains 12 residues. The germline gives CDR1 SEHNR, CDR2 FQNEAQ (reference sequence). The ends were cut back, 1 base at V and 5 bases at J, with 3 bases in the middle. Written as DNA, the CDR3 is TGTGCCAGCAGCTTAGTAGATCAGCCCCAGCATTTT. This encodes CASSLVDQPQHF. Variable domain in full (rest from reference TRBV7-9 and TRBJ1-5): DTGVSQNPRHKITKRGQNVTFRCDPISEHNRLYWYRQTLGQGPEFLTYFQNEAQLEKSRLLSDRFSAERPKGSFSTLEIQRTEQGDSAMYLCASSLVDQPQHFGDGTRLSIL.

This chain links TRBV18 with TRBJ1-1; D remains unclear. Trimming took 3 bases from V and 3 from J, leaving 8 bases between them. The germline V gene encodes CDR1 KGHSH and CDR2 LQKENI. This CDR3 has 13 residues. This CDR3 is CASSPIQDTEAFF. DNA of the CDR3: TGTGCCAGCTCACCCATCCAGGACACTGAAGCTTTCTTT.

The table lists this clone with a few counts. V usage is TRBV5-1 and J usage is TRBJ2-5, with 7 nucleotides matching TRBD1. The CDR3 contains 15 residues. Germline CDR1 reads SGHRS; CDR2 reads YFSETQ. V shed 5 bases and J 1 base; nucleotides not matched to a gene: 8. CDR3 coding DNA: TGCGCCAGCAGACCAGCGACAGGGACCCAAGAGACCCAGTACTTC. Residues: CASRPATGTQETQYF.

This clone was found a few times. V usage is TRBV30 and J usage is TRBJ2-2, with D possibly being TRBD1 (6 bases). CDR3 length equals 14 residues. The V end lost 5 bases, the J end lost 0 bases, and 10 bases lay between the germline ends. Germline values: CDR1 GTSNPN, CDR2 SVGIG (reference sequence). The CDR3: CAWEGVANTGELFF. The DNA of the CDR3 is TGTGCCTGGGAGGGGGTAGCGAACACCGGGGAGCTGTTTTTT.

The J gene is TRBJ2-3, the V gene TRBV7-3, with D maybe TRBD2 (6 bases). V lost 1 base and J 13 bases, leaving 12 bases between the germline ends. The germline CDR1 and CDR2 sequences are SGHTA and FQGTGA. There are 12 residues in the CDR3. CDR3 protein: CASSLISGLKYF. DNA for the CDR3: TGTGCCAGCAGCTTAATTTCAGGACTAAAGTATTTT.

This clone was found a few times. CDR3 sequence (DNA): TGTGCCAGCAGTTACTCGAGTGAGACCCAGTACTTC. This sequence encodes CASSYSSETQYF. V is TRBV6-6 and J is TRBJ2-5, with D hard to call. Trimming left V 0 bases short and J 5 bases short, with 4 bases between. Looked up from germline, CDR1 is MNHNY and CDR2 is SVGAGI (reference sequence). There are 12 residues in the CDR3.

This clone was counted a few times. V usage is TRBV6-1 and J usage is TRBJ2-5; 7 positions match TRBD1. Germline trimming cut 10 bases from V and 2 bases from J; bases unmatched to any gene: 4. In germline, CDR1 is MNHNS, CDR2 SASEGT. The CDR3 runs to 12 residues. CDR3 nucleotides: TGTGCCATGGGACAGCGACAAGAGACCCAGTACTTC. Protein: CAMGQRQETQYF.

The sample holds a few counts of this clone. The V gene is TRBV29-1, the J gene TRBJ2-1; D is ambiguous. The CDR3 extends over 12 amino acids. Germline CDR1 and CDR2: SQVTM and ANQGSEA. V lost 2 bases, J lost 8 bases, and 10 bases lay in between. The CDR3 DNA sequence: TGCAGCGTTGAAAGGCAGAGCGATGAGCAGTTCTTC. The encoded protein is CSVERQSDEQFF.

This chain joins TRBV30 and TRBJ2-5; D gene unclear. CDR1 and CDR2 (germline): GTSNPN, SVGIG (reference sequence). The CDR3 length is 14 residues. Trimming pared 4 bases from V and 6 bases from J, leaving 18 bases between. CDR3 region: CAWTPPVAVKTQYF. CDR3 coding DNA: TGTGCCTGGACCCCCCCCGTCGCGGTGAAGACCCAGTACTTC. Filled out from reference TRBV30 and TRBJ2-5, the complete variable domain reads SQTIHQWPATLVQPVGSPLSLECTVEGTSNPNLYWYRQAAGRGLQLLFYSVGIGQISSEVPQNLSASRPQDRQFILSSKKLLLSDSGFYLCAWTPPVAVKTQYFGPGTRLLVL.

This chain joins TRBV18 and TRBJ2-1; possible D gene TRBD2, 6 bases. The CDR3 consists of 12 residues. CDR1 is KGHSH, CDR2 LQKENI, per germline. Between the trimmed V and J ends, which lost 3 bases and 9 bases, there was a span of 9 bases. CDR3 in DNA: TGTGCCAGCTCACCGGTAGCGGTTGAGCAGTTCTTC. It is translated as CASSPVAVEQFF.

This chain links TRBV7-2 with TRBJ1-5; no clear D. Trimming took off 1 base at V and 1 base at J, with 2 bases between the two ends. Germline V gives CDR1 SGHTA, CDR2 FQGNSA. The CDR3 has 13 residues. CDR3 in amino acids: CASSLVSNQPQHF. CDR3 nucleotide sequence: TGTGCCAGCAGCTTAGTAAGCAATCAGCCCCAGCATTTT.

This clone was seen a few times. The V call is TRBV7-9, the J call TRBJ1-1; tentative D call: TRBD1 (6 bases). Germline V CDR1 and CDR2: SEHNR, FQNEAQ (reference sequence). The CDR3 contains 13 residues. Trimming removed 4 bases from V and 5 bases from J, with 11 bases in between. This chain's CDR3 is CASSSRGGTEAFF. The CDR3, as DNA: TGTGCCAGCAGCTCCAGGGGTGGGACTGAAGCTTTCTTT.

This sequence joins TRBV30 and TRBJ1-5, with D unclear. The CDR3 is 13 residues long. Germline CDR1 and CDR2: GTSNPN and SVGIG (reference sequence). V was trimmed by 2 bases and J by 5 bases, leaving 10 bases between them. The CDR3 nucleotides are TGTGCCTGGAGTCGTACGGTCGATCAGCCCCAGCATTTT. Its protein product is CAWSRTVDQPQHF.

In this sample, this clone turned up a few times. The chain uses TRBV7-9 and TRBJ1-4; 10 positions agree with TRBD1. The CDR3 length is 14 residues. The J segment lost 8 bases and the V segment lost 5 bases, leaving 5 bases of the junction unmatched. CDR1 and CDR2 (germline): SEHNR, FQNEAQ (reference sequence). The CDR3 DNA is TGTGCCAGCAGCCGGGACAGGGGAGACGAAAAACTGTTTTTT. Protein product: CASSRDRGDEKLFF. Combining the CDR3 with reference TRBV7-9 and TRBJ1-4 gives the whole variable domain DTGVSQNPRHKITKRGQNVTFRCDPISEHNRLYWYRQTLGQGPEFLTYFQNEAQLEKSRLLSDRFSAERPKGSFSTLEIQRTEQGDSAMYLCASSRDRGDEKLFFGSGTQLSVL.

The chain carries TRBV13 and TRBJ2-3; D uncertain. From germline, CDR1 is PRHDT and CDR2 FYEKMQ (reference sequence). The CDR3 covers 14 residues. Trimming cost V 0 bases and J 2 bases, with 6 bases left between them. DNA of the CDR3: TGTGCCAGCAGCTTAGGGACTGCCACAGATACGCAGTATTTT. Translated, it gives CASSLGTATDTQYF.

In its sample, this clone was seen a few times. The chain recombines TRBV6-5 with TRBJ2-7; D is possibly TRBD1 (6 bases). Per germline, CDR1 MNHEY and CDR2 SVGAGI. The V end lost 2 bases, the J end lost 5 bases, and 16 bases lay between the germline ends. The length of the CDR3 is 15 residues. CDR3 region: CASSYRSGDTNEQYF. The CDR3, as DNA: TGTGCCAGCAGTTACCGATCAGGGGATACCAACGAGCAGTACTTC.

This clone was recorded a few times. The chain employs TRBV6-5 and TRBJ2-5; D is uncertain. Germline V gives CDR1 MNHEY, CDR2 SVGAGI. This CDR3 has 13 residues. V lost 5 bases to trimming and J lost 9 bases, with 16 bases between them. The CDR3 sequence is CASSEVLYVAQYF. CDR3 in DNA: TGTGCCAGCAGTGAAGTCCTCTACGTGGCCCAGTACTTC.